This TCR beta chain stems from a study of shared clonotypes between healthy human individuals. For this clone: The antigen is undetermined. The same CDR3 arises from other DNA sequences in this sample as well.

Using immunoSEQ multiplex PCR, the repertoire was profiled, and TCRdb retains in-frame clones only, with some absent. Altogether under 1,900,000 clones are present, about 98.5% being singletons, with the ten largest covering about 0.4%. Germline values: CDR1 DFQATT, CDR2 SNEGSKA (reference sequence). The CDR3 is made up of 11 amino acids. The V and J ends lost 6 bases and 8 bases respectively, with 13 bases between them. Findings of the study overall: On the whole, naive subsets had larger estimated richness than memory subsets had. Shared clonotypes: roughly 4.7% naive CD4, roughly 3.5% naive CD8, around 2.2% memory CD4, approximately 0.4% memory CD8.

The rearrangement links TRBV20-1 to TRBJ1-2; D might be TRBD1 (5 bases). This receptor was taken from a man younger than 40 in good health. Material: naive CD4+ T cells sorted from blood. Subset specified: CD45RA+ positively selected. CDR3 residues: CSATGLGGYTF. The CDR3, as DNA: TGCAGTGCAACAGGTCTGGGAGGCTACACCTTC.